Following are 15 T cell receptor beta chains from one sample sequenced in a study of T cell changes during pregnancy in multiple sclerosis. Repertoires were generated with immunoSEQ multiplex PCR, while TCRdb's copy carries only in-frame clones and drops some. The sample has 30,000 to 35,000 clones, almost 90% seen once. Here the sequenced sample was CD8+ T cells from peripheral blood mononuclear cells, taken after pregnancy. These receptors were taken from a female donor with multiple sclerosis, enrolled in a pregnancy study.

The rearrangement links TRBV7-9 to TRBJ1-1, with unresolved D. The ends were cut back, 0 bases at V and 8 bases at J, with 4 bases in the middle. The CDR3 spans 11 residues. CDR1 is SEHNR and CDR2 is FQNEAQ in the germline V gene (reference sequence). The CDR3, as DNA: TGTGCCAGCAGCTTAGCCGAGGAAGCTTTCTTT. Protein: CASSLAEEAFF.

The CDR3 region is CASSAARRAASYEQYF. CDR3 DNA sequence: TGTGCCAGCAGCGCCGCCCGCAGAGCGGCCTCCTACGAGCAGTACTTC. The chain carries TRBV9 and TRBJ2-7; a weak D match, TRBD2 (5 bases). Germline CDR1 and CDR2: SGDLS and YYNGEE. The CDR3 consists of 16 residues. Trimming shortened V by 3 bases and J by 0 bases, and 16 bases separated the two germline ends. Variable domain in full (rest from reference TRBV9 and TRBJ2-7): DSGVTQTPKHLITATGQRVTLRCSPRSGDLSVYWYQQSLDQGLQFLIQYYNGEERAKGNILERFSAQQFPDLHSELNLSSLELGDSALYFCASSAARRAASYEQYFGPGTRLTVT.

The V gene is TRBV27, the J gene TRBJ2-3; 9 bases line up with TRBD2. CDR3 length equals 17 residues. The V segment lost 2 bases and the J segment 3 bases; nucleotides outside the gene matches: 9. CDR1 is MNHEY and CDR2 is SMNVEV in the germline V gene (reference sequence). The CDR3: CASSLGVGGGVTDTQYF. The DNA for the CDR3 is TGTGCCAGCAGTTTAGGGGTTGGCGGGGGGGTGACAGATACGCAGTATTTT.

This sequence joins TRBV7-6 and TRBJ2-7; a possible D gene is TRBD2 (5 bases). Germline V gene sequence: CDR1 SGHVS, CDR2 FNYEAQ. Trimming stripped 6 bases from V and 2 bases from J, with 11 bases between. CDR3 length equals 13 residues. CDR3: CASRPSGAYEQYF. In DNA, the CDR3 is TGTGCCAGCAGGCCGTCCGGGGCCTACGAGCAGTACTTC.

The chain has TRBV7-2 and TRBJ2-4, with D possibly matching TRBD1 (6 bases). The CDR3 spans 19 residues. Germline V gene sequence: CDR1 SGHTA, CDR2 FQGNSA. Trimming pared 5 bases from V and 0 bases from J, leaving 23 bases between. CDR3 sequence reads: CASSIETGPSILAKNIQYF. DNA of the CDR3: TGTGCCAGCAGCATCGAGACAGGCCCGTCGATTCTAGCCAAAAACATTCAGTACTTC.

This clone qualifies as medium-sized. The V gene is TRBV6-4, the J gene TRBJ2-2; 8 bases align to TRBD2. This CDR3 is 14 amino acids long. CDR1 is MRHNA, CDR2 SNTAGT, per germline. The ends lost 0 bases at V and 6 bases at J; junction bases unmatched: 0. DNA of the CDR3: TGTGCCAGCAGTGACTCAGCGGGGGCCGGGGAGCTGTTTTTT. Protein sequence: CASSDSAGAGELFF.

The rearrangement links TRBV7-6 to TRBJ2-1; no reliable D call. The V gene lost 4 bases and the J gene lost 7 bases, with 5 bases spanning the gap. The CDR3 is made up of 11 amino acids. From germline, CDR1 is SGHVS and CDR2 FNYEAQ. CDR3 amino acids: CASSSGNEQFF. CDR3 nucleotides: TGTGCCAGCAGCTCCGGTAATGAGCAGTTCTTC.

The rearrangement links TRBV30 to TRBJ1-2, with 8 bases fitting TRBD1. After removal of 6 bases from V and 4 bases from J, the junction contained 7 bases not matched to a gene. This CDR3 spans 13 amino acids. Per the germline V gene, CDR1 is GTSNPN and CDR2 is SVGIG (reference sequence). DNA of the CDR3: TGTGCCTGTGGAACAGGGGGATTCTATGGCTACACCTTC. The encoded protein is CACGTGGFYGYTF.

The chain couples TRBV4-3 to TRBJ2-1, with 8 bases matching TRBD1. Trimming at V came to 3 bases and at J to 3 bases, leaving 4 bases not matched to a gene. Germline V lookup: CDR1 LGHNA, CDR2 YSLEER. There are 15 residues in the CDR3. CDR3 nucleotides: TGCGCCAGCAGCCAGGAGGACAGGGTCTACAATGAGCAGTTCTTC. Translating it yields CASSQEDRVYNEQFF.

The rearrangement uses TRBV30 and TRBJ2-2; TRBD1 might be the D (5 bases). V lost 4 bases, J lost 5 bases, and 5 bases lay in between. CDR3 length equals 11 residues. Per the germline V gene, CDR1 is GTSNPN and CDR2 is SVGIG (reference sequence). The CDR3 reads CAWTGTGELFF. The DNA for the CDR3 is TGTGCCTGGACAGGGACCGGGGAGCTGTTTTTT.

This clone has just a few counts. This sequence joins TRBV10-3 and TRBJ1-2, with no clear D. The germline V gene encodes CDR1 ENHRY and CDR2 SYGVKD. The ends were cut back, 10 bases at V and 8 bases at J, with 11 bases in the middle. The CDR3 loop spans 10 amino acids. In nucleotides, the CDR3 is TGTGCCACCTGGGAGGGAGGCTACACCTTC. It yields the protein CATWEGGYTF.

J is TRBJ1-1 and V is TRBV9, with a possible D match to TRBD1 (6 bases). Trimming stripped 0 bases from V and 3 bases from J, with 9 bases between. This CDR3 is built from 14 residues. Germline-derived CDR1 and CDR2 are SGDLS and YYNGEE. CDR3 bases: TGTGCCAGCAGCGTAGGCGGGGGGCACACTGAAGCTTTCTTT. It specifies CASSVGGGHTEAFF.

This chain joins TRBV9 and TRBJ1-5; possible D gene TRBD1, 6 bases. This CDR3 has 15 residues. Trimming removed 4 bases at V and 0 bases at J, with 11 bases between. Germline assignment: CDR1 SGDLS and CDR2 YYNGEE. CDR3 amino acids: CASSSRGASNQPQHF. The CDR3 DNA reads as TGTGCCAGCAGCAGCAGGGGAGCTAGCAATCAGCCCCAGCATTTT.

CDR3 sequence (DNA): TGCAGCGTTGGGACAGGGACAGAAGAGACCCAGTACTTC. Encoded protein: CSVGTGTEETQYF. The genes are TRBV29-1 and TRBJ2-5, with TRBD1 matching over 8 bases. Looked up from germline, CDR1 is SQVTM and CDR2 is ANQGSEA. The CDR3 totals 13 residues. V lost 4 bases and J lost 3; bases outside the gene matches: 4.

The chain uses TRBV2 and TRBJ1-5, with 7 bases lining up with TRBD1. This CDR3 comprises 13 residues. CDR1 is SNHLY, CDR2 FYNNEI, per germline. J was trimmed by 6 bases and V by 8 bases; bases with no gene match: 7. CDR3 sequence: CASHGDSIQPQHF. The CDR3 DNA follows: TGTGCCAGCCATGGGGACAGTATTCAGCCCCAGCATTTT. The full variable domain, rest sourced from reference TRBV2 and TRBJ1-5, is EPEVTQTPSHQVTQMGQEVILRCVPISNHLYFYWYRQILGQKVEFLVSFYNNEISEKSEIFDDQFSVERPDGSNFTLKIRSTKLEDSAMYFCASHGDSIQPQHFGDGTRLSIL.